The 31 T cell receptor beta chains below come from one sample, sequenced in a study of T cells in Graves' hyperthyroidism and ophthalmopathy. It was RNA transcripts that yielded the amplified TCR beta CDR3 regions. The TCR CDR3 was amplified in a first-round RT-PCR using the HTBI primer set. TCRdb reanalysed the multiplex PCR reads using MiXCR and keeps one entry per CDR3 protein. This sample has hundreds of thousands of distinct CDR3 sequences, with about two fifths found just once. The sample consisted of blood. The receptors come from a man between 18 and 35 years old with Graves' hyperthyroidism.

The sample holds many counts of this clonotype. V is TRBV7-6 and J is TRBJ2-5; D uncertain. This CDR3 is built from 15 residues. Between the trimmed V and J ends, which lost 0 bases and 2 bases, there was a span of 10 bases. Per germline, CDR1 SGHVS and CDR2 FNYEAQ. The CDR3 DNA sequence: TGTGCCAGCAGCTTAGCTGTCGGGCGGCAAGAGACCCAGTACTTC. This encodes CASSLAVGRQETQYF.

This clonotype was seen at least ten times. The CDR3 DNA reads as TGTGCCAGCAGTTACGCCGGACAGTACGAGCAGTACTTC. Translating it yields CASSYAGQYEQYF. The rearrangement joins TRBV6-5 to TRBJ2-7, with a possible D match to TRBD1 (6 bases). Trimming shortened V by 2 bases and J by 4 bases, and 9 bases separated the two germline ends. Germline values: CDR1 MNHEY, CDR2 SVGAGI. The CDR3 totals 13 residues.

The gene calls are TRBV10-3 and TRBJ1-2; D might be TRBD1 (5 bases). The CDR3 spans 14 residues. CDR1 ENHRY and CDR2 SYGVKD come from the germline V gene. The germline V and J ends were trimmed by 5 bases and 2 bases, with 12 bases remaining between them. CDR3 amino acids: CAISYSTANYGYTF. CDR3 nucleotide sequence: TGTGCCATCAGTTACTCGACAGCAAACTATGGCTACACCTTC.

Concerning this clonotype itself: Because the CDR3's place on the DNA is in doubt, the DNA is left out and the CDR3 is given as listed by TCRdb. The V gene is TRBV2, the J gene TRBJ2-2. The CDR3 is 17 residues long, counting both termini. The germline CDR1 and CDR2 sequences are SNHLY and FYNNEI. CDR3 residues: CATRSAYGYTFGGELFF.

This clonotype was counted ten times or more. The V gene is TRBV29-1, the J gene TRBJ2-7; D is perhaps TRBD1 or TRBD2 (7 bases each). V was trimmed by 7 bases and J by 1 base, leaving 11 bases between them. This CDR3 spans 12 amino acids. Germline V gene sequence: CDR1 SQVTM, CDR2 ANQGSEA. The CDR3 DNA reads as TGCAGCGCCCAGGGGGGGTCCTACGAGCAGTACTTC. Translation gives CSAQGGSYEQYF.

With regard to this clonotype: The junction shows a germline mismatch at one end, possibly a read error. The chain carries TRBV7-6 and TRBJ2-7; 14 nucleotides align to TRBD2. The length of the CDR3 is 14 residues. The germline V gene encodes CDR1 SGHVS and CDR2 FNYEAQ. The CDR3 loop reads CASGTSGGSYEQHF. As DNA, the CDR3 is TGTGCCAGCGGGACTAGCGGGGGTTCCTACGAGCAGCACTTC.

V usage is TRBV10-3 and J usage is TRBJ1-4; D ambiguous. V was shortened by 3 bases and J by 8 bases, with 13 bases between the two germline ends. CDR3 length equals 14 residues. Per the germline V gene, CDR1 is ENHRY and CDR2 is SYGVKD. CDR3 coding DNA: TGTGCCATCAGTGACAGGCACACCGGGGAAAAACTGTTTTTT. Protein product: CAISDRHTGEKLFF.

This clonotype came up a few times. The chain is built from TRBV7-9 and TRBJ2-2; 8 nucleotides align to TRBD2. Germline values: CDR1 SEHNR, CDR2 FQNEAQ (reference sequence). J lost 4 bases, V lost 2 bases, and 9 bases had no gene match. The CDR3 extends over 17 amino acids. CDR3 in amino acids: CASSLSSGGPTTGELFF. CDR3 sequence (DNA): TGTGCCAGCAGCTTATCCTCGGGAGGGCCGACCACCGGGGAGCTGTTTTTT.

This clonotype was picked up many times. V gene TRBV29-1 combines with J gene TRBJ1-2; D possibly corresponds to TRBD1 (5 bases). The length of the CDR3 is 14 residues. CDR1 is SQVTM and CDR2 is ANQGSEA in the germline V gene. Trimming cost V 3 bases and J 0 bases, with 11 bases left between them. The CDR3 DNA reads TGCAGCGTTGACTCACGGGGCCCTAACTATGGCTACACCTTC. Amino acids: CSVDSRGPNYGYTF.

The rearrangement joins TRBV15 to TRBJ1-3; D unclear. The length of the CDR3 is 14 residues. Trimming removed 0 bases from V and 4 bases from J, with 7 bases in between. The V gene's germline CDR1 is LNHNV and CDR2 YYDKDF (reference sequence). In nucleotides, the CDR3 is TGTGCCACCAGCAGAGATCGGTGGGGAAACACCATATATTTT. Its translation: CATSRDRWGNTIYF.

This clonotype was observed a few times. This chain joins TRBV12-5 and TRBJ1-1; D gene uncertain. This CDR3 spans 12 amino acids. V shed 1 base and J shed 7 bases, with 7 bases lying between them. Germline loops: CDR1 LGHNT, CDR2 FRNRAP. The CDR3 region is CASGLAGGEAFF. The CDR3 DNA follows: TGTGCTAGTGGTTTGGCGGGAGGTGAAGCTTTCTTT.

V and J are TRBV2 and TRBJ1-3; tentative D call: TRBD1 (5 bases). This CDR3 spans 15 amino acids. CDR1 and CDR2 (germline): SNHLY, FYNNEI. V shed 6 bases and J shed 0 bases, with 12 bases lying between them. The chain's CDR3 is CASSLYGGSGNTIYF. Written as DNA, the CDR3 is TGTGCCAGCAGCCTGTACGGGGGCTCTGGAAACACCATATATTTT. Combining the CDR3 with reference TRBV2 and TRBJ1-3 gives the whole variable domain EPEVTQTPSHQVTQMGQEVILRCVPISNHLYFYWYRQILGQKVEFLVSFYNNEISEKSEIFDDQFSVERPDGSNFTLKIRSTKLEDSAMYFCASSLYGGSGNTIYFGEGSWLTVV.

This clonotype was detected many times. The chain recombines TRBV15 with TRBJ1-6, with a weak D call TRBD1 (6 bases). The V end lost 0 bases, the J end lost 7 bases, and 7 bases lay between the germline ends. There are 14 residues in the CDR3. The germline V gene encodes CDR1 LNHNV and CDR2 YYDKDF (reference sequence). The chain's CDR3 is CATSRDQGNSPLHF. The CDR3 DNA follows: TGTGCCACCAGCAGAGATCAGGGGAATTCACCCCTCCACTTT.

The CDR3 region is CASSSGTAINEKLFF. CDR3 DNA: TGCGCCAGCAGCTCCGGGACAGCGATCAATGAAAAACTGTTTTTT. V gene TRBV5-1 combines with J gene TRBJ1-4; 7 bases line up with TRBD1. Trimming cost V 3 bases and J 5 bases; bases outside gene matches: 7. The germline CDR1 and CDR2 sequences are SGHRS and YFSETQ. The CDR3 extends over 15 amino acids.

The J gene is TRBJ2-7, the V gene TRBV7-2; tentatively, D is TRBD2 (5 bases). The CDR3 spans 17 residues. CDR1 SGHTA and CDR2 FQGNSA come from the germline V gene. Trimming removed 2 bases from V and 3 bases from J, with 20 bases in between. In DNA, the CDR3 is TGTGCCAGCAGCTTATCCGTCCGAGACGGGAAAGACTACGAGCAGTACTTC. This translates into CASSLSVRDGKDYEQYF.

The J gene is TRBJ1-4, the V gene TRBV6-5, with D possibly matching TRBD1 (5 bases). The germline gives CDR1 MNHEY, CDR2 SVGAGI. CDR3 length: 12 residues. V lost 4 bases, J lost 8 bases, and 8 bases lay in between. In nucleotides, the CDR3 is TGTGCCAGCAGTTTTTGGGGGGAAAAACTGTTTTTT. It is translated as CASSFWGEKLFF.

Many counts were recorded for this clonotype. The chain joins TRBV7-2 to TRBJ1-3; D remains unclear. Trimming cost V 3 bases and J 3 bases, with 9 bases left between them. CDR1 is SGHTA, CDR2 FQGNSA, per germline. This CDR3 region has 14 residues. The CDR3 coding sequence is TGTGCCAGCAGCTTCGTCGGCAGTGGAAACACCATATATTTT. Its translation: CASSFVGSGNTIYF.

This sequence joins TRBV7-9 and TRBJ1-4, with TRBD1 matching 11 bases. Losses at the gene ends were 5 bases for V and 10 bases for J; bases not matched to a gene: 15. Looked up from germline, CDR1 is SEHNR and CDR2 is FQNEAQ (reference sequence). CDR3 length: 17 amino acids. CDR3 amino acids: CASSRRTGGAGSVKLFF. The CDR3 nucleotides read TGTGCCAGCAGCCGACGGACAGGGGGCGCGGGGAGTGTAAAACTGTTTTTT.

This clonotype was seen many times. V gene TRBV10-3 combines with J gene TRBJ1-5; unclear D gene. The V gene lost 10 bases and the J gene lost 6 bases, with 13 bases spanning the gap. This CDR3 spans 12 amino acids. Per the germline V gene, CDR1 is ENHRY and CDR2 is SYGVKD. The CDR3 here is CATGAPGQPQHF. The CDR3 DNA reads as TGTGCCACCGGCGCCCCCGGTCAGCCCCAGCATTTT.

In regard to this clonotype: One junction end disagrees with the germline gene, perhaps due to a read error. The V gene is TRBV10-3, the J gene TRBJ1-5; 8 bases are shared with TRBD1. The CDR3 sequence is 14 residues long. In germline, CDR1 is ENHRY, CDR2 SYGVKD. CDR3 nucleotide sequence: TGTGCCACCAGTGCCCGGACAGGGCATCAGCCCCAGCATTTT. It is translated as CATSARTGHQPQHF.

The gene calls are TRBV10-2 and TRBJ2-7, with D possibly being TRBD2 (6 bases). V lost 7 bases and J lost 7, with 20 bases in between. CDR1 and CDR2 (germline): WSHSY, SAAADI. The CDR3 sequence is 14 residues long. In DNA, the CDR3 is TGCGCCAGCACCCCCAGGCTCTCCGGAGGGGAGCAGTACTTC. Its translation: CASTPRLSGGEQYF.

J is TRBJ1-1 and V is TRBV6-5; D remains ambiguous. Germline assignment: CDR1 MNHEY and CDR2 SVGAGI. Deletions cut 0 bases from V and 4 bases from J, with 9 bases between. This CDR3 is built from 14 residues. CDR3 DNA sequence: TGTGCCAGCAGTTACTCCGTCAGTGGCACTGAAGCTTTCTTT. Its protein is CASSYSVSGTEAFF.

This clonotype was detected many times. V gene TRBV7-2 combines with J gene TRBJ2-7; tentatively, D is TRBD1 (6 bases). Trimming stripped 5 bases from V and 2 bases from J, with 16 bases between. The length of the CDR3 is 15 residues. CDR1 is SGHTA and CDR2 is FQGNSA in the germline V gene. The CDR3 protein is CASSAEGVRTYEQYF. As DNA, the CDR3 is TGTGCCAGCAGCGCTGAGGGGGTACGGACCTACGAGCAGTACTTC. The entire variable domain, with the rest obtained from reference TRBV7-2 and TRBJ2-7, is as follows: GAGVSQSPSNKVTEKGKDVELRCDPISGHTALYWYRQSLGQGLEFLIYFQGNSAPDKSGLPSDRFSAERTGGSVSTLTIQRTQQEDSAVYLCASSAEGVRTYEQYFGPGTRLTVT.

This clonotype was found many times. The chain combines TRBV19 with TRBJ2-7; 7 bases map to TRBD1. CDR1 is LNHDA and CDR2 is SQIVND in the germline V gene (reference sequence). The CDR3 has 14 residues. V shed 4 bases, J shed 6 bases, and the junction held 9 bases outside the gene matches. The CDR3 region has the DNA TGTGCCAGTAGTACGGACAGGATTAGAGGCGAGCAGTACTTC. Protein sequence: CASSTDRIRGEQYF.

The rearrangement uses TRBV7-2 and TRBJ2-2; tentative D call: TRBD1 (5 bases). Germline values: CDR1 SGHTA, CDR2 FQGNSA. Between the trimmed V and J ends, which lost 3 bases and 1 base, there was a span of 9 bases. The CDR3 contains 15 residues. CDR3 amino acids: CASSFKGWNTGELFF. CDR3 in DNA: TGTGCCAGCAGCTTTAAGGGGTGGAACACCGGGGAGCTGTTTTTT.

This clonotype was counted between two and nine times. The chain couples TRBV7-2 to TRBJ1-2; D uncertain. The CDR3 length is 15 residues. CDR1 and CDR2 (germline): SGHTA, FQGNSA. With 1 base removed from V and 6 bases from J, the gap between germline ends came to 15 bases. The DNA of the CDR3 is TGTGCCAGCAGCTTAGGGGGAGGGCAGTTAAATGGCTACACCTTC. Translated: CASSLGGGQLNGYTF.

The chain employs TRBV7-2 and TRBJ1-5; D is perhaps TRBD1 (6 bases). CDR3 length: 11 residues. The germline V gene has CDR1 SGHTA and CDR2 FQGNSA. V was clipped by 4 bases and J by 14 bases, with 12 bases between them. The CDR3 loop is CASSSTGPEHF. CDR3 DNA sequence: TGTGCCAGCAGCTCGACAGGTCCCGAGCATTTT. The full variable domain, rest sourced from reference TRBV7-2 and TRBJ1-5, is GAGVSQSPSNKVTEKGKDVELRCDPISGHTALYWYRQSLGQGLEFLIYFQGNSAPDKSGLPSDRFSAERTGGSVSTLTIQRTQQEDSAVYLCASSSTGPEHFGDGTRLSIL.

This clonotype has a handful of counts. V usage is TRBV20-1 and J usage is TRBJ1-4; D gene uncertain. Trimming took off 0 bases at V and 6 bases at J, with 11 bases between the two ends. The CDR3 extends over 14 amino acids. Germline-derived CDR1 and CDR2 are DFQATT and SNEGSKA (reference sequence). In nucleotides, the CDR3 is TGCAGTGCTAGAGATGACCGACGGCATGAAAAACTGTTTTTT. Its protein is CSARDDRRHEKLFF.

This sequence joins TRBV24-1 and TRBJ2-5; weak D call: TRBD1 (5 bases). Deletions cut 4 bases from V and 3 bases from J, with 11 bases between. CDR1 and CDR2 (germline): KGHDR, SFDVKD. The CDR3 is made up of 14 amino acids. CDR3 region: CATSEDRSKETQYF. The CDR3 DNA is TGTGCCACCAGTGAAGACAGATCAAAAGAGACCCAGTACTTC.

The CDR3 DNA reads TGTGCCAGCAGTGAAATCCTTCGACAGCCCCAGCATTTT. It translates to CASSEILRQPQHF. This chain joins TRBV2 and TRBJ1-5; unclear D gene. The germline V and J ends were trimmed by 2 bases and 7 bases, with 9 bases remaining between them. The CDR3 runs 13 residues. The germline V gene encodes CDR1 SNHLY and CDR2 FYNNEI.

V and J are TRBV15 and TRBJ2-7, with TRBD2 matching 10 bases. J lost 5 bases, V lost 8 bases, and 12 bases had no gene match. The CDR3 has 15 residues. In germline, CDR1 is LNHNV, CDR2 YYDKDF (reference sequence). The CDR3 loop is CATAKKLLAGDEQYF. CDR3 in DNA: TGTGCCACCGCCAAGAAGCTTCTAGCGGGAGACGAGCAGTACTTC.